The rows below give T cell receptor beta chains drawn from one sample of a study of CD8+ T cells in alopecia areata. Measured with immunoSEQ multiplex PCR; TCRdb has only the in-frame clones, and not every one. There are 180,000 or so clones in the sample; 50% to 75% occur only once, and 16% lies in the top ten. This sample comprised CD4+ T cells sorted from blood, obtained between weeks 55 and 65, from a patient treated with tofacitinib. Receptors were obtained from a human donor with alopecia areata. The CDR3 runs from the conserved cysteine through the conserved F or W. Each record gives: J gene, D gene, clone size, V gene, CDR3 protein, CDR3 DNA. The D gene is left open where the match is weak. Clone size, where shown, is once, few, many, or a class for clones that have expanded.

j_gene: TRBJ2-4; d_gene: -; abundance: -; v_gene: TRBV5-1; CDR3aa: CASSLEVENIQYF; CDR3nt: TGCGCCAGCAGCTTGGAGGTGGAAAACATTCAGTACTTC
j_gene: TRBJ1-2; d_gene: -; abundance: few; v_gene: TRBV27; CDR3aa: CASSPRGNYGYTF; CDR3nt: TGTGCCAGCAGTCCCCGGGGTAACTATGGCTACACCTTC
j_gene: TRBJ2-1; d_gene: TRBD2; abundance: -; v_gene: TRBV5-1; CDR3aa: CASSPLGGVSSYNEQFF; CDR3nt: TGCGCCAGCAGCCCCCTGGGAGGGGTCTCTTCCTACAATGAGCAGTTCTTC
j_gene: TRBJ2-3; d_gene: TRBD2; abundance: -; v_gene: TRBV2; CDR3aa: CASSVLAGGLDTQYF; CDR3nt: TGTGCCAGCAGTGTTCTAGCGGGGGGGCTAGATACGCAGTATTTT
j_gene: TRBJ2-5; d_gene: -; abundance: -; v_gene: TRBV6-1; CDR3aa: CASSDGQTGPETQYF; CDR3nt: TGTGCCAGCAGTGACGGGCAGACAGGTCCAGAGACCCAGTACTTC
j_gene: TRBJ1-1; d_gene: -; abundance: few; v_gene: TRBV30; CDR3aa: CAWRRENTEAFF; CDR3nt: TGTGCCTGGAGAAGGGAAAACACTGAAGCTTTCTTT
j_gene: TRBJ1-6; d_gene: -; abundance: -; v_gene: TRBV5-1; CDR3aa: CASSLESSSPLHF; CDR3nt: TGCGCCAGCAGCTTGGAGAGTAGTTCACCCCTCCACTTT
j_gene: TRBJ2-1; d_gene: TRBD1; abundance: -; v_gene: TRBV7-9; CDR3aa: CASSLGWDRAEQFF; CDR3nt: TGTGCCAGCAGCTTAGGGTGGGACAGGGCTGAGCAGTTCTTC
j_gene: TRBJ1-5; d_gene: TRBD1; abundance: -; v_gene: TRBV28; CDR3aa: CASSLLGGQGRQPQHF; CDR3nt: TGTGCCAGCAGTTTATTAGGGGGACAGGGCCGTCAGCCCCAGCATTTT
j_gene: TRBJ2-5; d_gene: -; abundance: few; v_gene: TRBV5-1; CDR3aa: CASSRGTIQETQYF; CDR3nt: TGCGCCAGCAGCCGGGGGACCATCCAAGAGACCCAGTACTTC